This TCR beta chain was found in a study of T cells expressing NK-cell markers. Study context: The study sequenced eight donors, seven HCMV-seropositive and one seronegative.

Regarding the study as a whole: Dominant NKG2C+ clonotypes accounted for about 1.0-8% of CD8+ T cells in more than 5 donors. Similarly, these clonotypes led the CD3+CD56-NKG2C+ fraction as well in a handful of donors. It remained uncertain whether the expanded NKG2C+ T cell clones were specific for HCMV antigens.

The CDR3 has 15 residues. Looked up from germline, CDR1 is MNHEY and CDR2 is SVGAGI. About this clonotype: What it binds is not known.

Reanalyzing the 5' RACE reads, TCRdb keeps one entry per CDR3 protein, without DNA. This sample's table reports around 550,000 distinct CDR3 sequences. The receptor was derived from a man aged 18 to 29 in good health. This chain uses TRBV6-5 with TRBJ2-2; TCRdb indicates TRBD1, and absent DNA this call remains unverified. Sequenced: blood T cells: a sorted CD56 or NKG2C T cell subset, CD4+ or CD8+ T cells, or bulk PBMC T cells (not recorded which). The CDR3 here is CASSLIQGVAGELFF.